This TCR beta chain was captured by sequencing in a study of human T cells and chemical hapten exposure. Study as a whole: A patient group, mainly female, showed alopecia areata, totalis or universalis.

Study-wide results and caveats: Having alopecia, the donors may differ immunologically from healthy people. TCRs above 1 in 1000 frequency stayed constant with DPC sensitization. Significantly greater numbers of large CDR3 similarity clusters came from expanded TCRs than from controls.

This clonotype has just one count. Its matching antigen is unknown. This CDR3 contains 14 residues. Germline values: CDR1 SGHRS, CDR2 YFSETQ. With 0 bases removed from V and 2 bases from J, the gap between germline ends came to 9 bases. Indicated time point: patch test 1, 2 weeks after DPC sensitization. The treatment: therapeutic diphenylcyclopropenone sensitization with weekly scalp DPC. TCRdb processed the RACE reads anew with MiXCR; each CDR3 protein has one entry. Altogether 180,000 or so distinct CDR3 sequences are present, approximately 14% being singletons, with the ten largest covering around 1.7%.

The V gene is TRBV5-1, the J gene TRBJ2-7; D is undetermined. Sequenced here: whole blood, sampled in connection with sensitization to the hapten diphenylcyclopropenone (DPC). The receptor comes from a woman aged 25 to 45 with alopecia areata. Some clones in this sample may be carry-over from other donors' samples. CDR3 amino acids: CASSLVGYTYEQYF. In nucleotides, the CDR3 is TGCGCCAGCAGCTTGGTAGGCTACACCTACGAGCAGTACTTC.